This TCR beta chain was sequenced in a study of human T cells and chemical hapten exposure. A single record per CDR3 protein comes from TCRdb applying MiXCR to the RACE reads. The data show about 190,000 distinct CDR3 sequences, around 25% seen once. CDR3 length: 15 amino acids. From germline, CDR1 is MGHRA and CDR2 YSYEKL. V was clipped by 1 base and J by 1 base, with 10 bases between them. Time point meaning: patch test 3, about 24 weeks after DPC sensitization. Treatment given: therapeutic diphenylcyclopropenone sensitization with weekly scalp DPC. The source was whole blood, collected in connection with sensitization to the hapten diphenylcyclopropenone (DPC). This clonotype was obtained from a woman in her 40s with alopecia areata. Some clones in this sample may be carry-over from other donors' samples. The chain links TRBV4-1 to TRBJ2-5; D may be TRBD1 (5 bases). The CDR3 reads CASSQGSGSQETQYF. CDR3 DNA sequence: TGCGCCAGCAGCCAAGGGTCAGGGTCCCAAGAGACCCAGTACTTC.